This T cell receptor beta chain was sequenced during a study of blood T cell repertoires in COVID-19. V was pared by 4 bases and J by 4 bases, with 10 bases between. CDR3 length: 13 amino acids. Clones were read by immunoSEQ multiplex PCR, and TCRdb kept only the in-frame ones, dropping some. The sample gives some 120,000 clones, more than 80% of which show up once; approximately 4.3% is in the top ten. Sequenced: peripheral blood. The chain combines TRBV12-3 or TRBV12-4 with TRBJ2-5, with D perhaps matching TRBD2 (5 bases). The sequence derives from a human donor in a cohort sampled during active COVID-19. DNA for the CDR3: TGTGCCAGCAGTTATGGGAGTACAGAGACCCAGTACTTC. Translated, it gives CASSYGSTETQYF.